In this sample, the clone carrying this T cell receptor beta chain turned up a few times. This sample stems from a study of tumor-infiltrating lymphocytes in localized non-small cell lung cancer. As for the study in general: The cohort mixed smokers and never-smokers, several histologies, and some post-neoadjuvant-chemotherapy samples. Resected tumor was paired with non-adjacent uninvolved lung from the same patient.

The length of the CDR3 is 15 residues. Germline V gene lookup returns CDR1 SQVTM and CDR2 ANQGSEA. Germline trimming cut 3 bases from V and 8 bases from J; bases unmatched to any gene: 15. Measured with immunoSEQ multiplex PCR; TCRdb has only the in-frame clones, and not every one. The data hold 15,000 to 20,000 clones, with around 80% observed a single time. The sample was lung tumor tissue. The sequence came from a human donor with non-small cell lung cancer. The V call is TRBV29-1, the J call TRBJ1-2; 7 bases agree with TRBD1. The CDR3 DNA reads as TGCAGCGTTGATCTCCCGGGACAGACGAAGTACGGCTACACCTTC. Translated, it gives CSVDLPGQTKYGYTF.